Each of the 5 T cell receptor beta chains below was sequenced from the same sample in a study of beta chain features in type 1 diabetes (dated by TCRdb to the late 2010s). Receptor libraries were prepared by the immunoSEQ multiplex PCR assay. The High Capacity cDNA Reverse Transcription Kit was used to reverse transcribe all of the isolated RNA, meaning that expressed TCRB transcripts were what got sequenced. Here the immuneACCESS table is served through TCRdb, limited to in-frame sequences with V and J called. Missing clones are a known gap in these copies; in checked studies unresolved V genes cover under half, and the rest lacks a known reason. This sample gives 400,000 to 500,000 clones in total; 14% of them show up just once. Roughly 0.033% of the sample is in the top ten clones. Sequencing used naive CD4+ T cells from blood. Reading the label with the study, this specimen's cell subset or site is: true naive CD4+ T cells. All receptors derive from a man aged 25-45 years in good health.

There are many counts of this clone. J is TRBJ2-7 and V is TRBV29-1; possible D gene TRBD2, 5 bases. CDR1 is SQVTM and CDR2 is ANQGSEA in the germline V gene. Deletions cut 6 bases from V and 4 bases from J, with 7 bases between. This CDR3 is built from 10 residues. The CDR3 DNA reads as TGCAGCGTGGGGAGTTACGAGCAGTACGTC. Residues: CSVGSYEQYV.

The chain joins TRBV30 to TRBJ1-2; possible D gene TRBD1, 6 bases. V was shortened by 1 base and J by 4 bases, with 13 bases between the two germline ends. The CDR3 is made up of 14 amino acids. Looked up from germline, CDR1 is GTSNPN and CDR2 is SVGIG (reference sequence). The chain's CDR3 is CAWSGGRRSYGYTF. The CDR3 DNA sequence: TGTGCCTGGAGTGGGGGGCGCCGGTCCTATGGCTACACCTTC.

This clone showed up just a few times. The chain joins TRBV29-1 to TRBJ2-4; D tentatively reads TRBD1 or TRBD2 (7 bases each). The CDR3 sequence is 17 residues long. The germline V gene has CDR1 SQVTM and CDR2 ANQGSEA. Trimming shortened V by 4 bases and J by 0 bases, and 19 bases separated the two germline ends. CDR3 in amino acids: CSVVGRGGYLAKNIQYF. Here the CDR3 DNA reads TGCAGCGTTGTCGGCAGGGGGGGGTACCTAGCCAAAAACATTCAGTACTTC. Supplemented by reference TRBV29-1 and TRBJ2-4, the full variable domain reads SAVISQKPSRDICQRGTSLTIQCQVDSQVTMMFWYRQQPGQSLTLIATANQGSEATYESGFVIDKFPISRPNLTFSTLTVSNMSPEDSSIYLCSVVGRGGYLAKNIQYFGAGTRLSVL.

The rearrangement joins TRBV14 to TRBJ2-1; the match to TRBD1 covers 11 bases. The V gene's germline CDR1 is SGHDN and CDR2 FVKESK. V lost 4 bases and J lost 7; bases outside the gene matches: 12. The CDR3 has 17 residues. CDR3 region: CASSPTHLRDRGNEQFF. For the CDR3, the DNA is TGTGCCAGCAGCCCTACTCATTTGAGGGACAGGGGGAATGAGCAGTTCTTC.

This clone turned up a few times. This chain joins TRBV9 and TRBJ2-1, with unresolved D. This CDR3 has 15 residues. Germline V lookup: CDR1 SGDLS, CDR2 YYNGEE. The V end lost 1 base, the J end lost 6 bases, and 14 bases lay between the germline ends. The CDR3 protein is CASSVSVGPPNEQFF. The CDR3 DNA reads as TGTGCCAGCAGCGTAAGTGTCGGCCCCCCCAATGAGCAGTTCTTC.